In its sample, the clone carrying this T cell receptor (beta chain) was seen many times. The antigen is not known. CDR3 size: 11 residues. V lost 0 bases to trimming and J lost 5 bases, with 5 bases between them. From germline, CDR1 is SQVTM and CDR2 ANQGSEA. In the authors' methods: A distant-metastasis classifier for papillary thyroid cancer was built using CDR3 differences across clinicopathological groups. TCRdb reprocessed the PCR reads via MiXCR. The V and J calls were not made by the authors but by TCRdb's processing. The sample carries about 39,000 clones, around 17% recorded once. This sample is part of a study of metastatic and nonmetastatic thyroid tumors. The wider study: Comparative analysis of repertoires was undertaken across blood and tumor or nodule tissue obtained from malignant and benign thyroid patients.

Until they underwent thyroid surgery, no patient had received any treatment. The study's findings and limits: Patients with malignant thyroid tumors reportedly had significantly higher TCR beta diversity than those with benign nodules, in blood and tumor.

The chain has TRBV29-1 and TRBJ2-7, with D unresolved. This sequence originates from a female donor with papillary thyroid cancer or a benign thyroid nodule (not recorded which). Some clones in this sample may be carry-over from other donors' samples. Sequenced: blood. The CDR3 is CSVEDFDEQYF. Written as DNA, the CDR3 is TGCAGCGTTGAAGATTTCGACGAGCAGTACTTC.